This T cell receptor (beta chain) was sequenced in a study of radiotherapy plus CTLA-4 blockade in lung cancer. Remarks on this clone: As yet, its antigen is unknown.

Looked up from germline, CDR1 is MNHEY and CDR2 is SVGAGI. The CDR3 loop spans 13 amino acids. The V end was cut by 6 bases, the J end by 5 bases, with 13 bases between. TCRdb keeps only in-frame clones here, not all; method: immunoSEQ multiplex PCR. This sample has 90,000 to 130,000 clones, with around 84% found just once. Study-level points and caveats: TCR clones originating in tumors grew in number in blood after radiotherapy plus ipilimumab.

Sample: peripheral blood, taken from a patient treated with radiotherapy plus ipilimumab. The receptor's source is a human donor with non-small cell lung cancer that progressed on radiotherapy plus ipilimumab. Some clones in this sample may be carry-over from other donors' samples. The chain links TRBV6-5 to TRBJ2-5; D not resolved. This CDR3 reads CASSRTQGETQYF. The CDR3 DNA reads TGTGCCAGCAGCCGTACCCAAGGGGAGACCCAGTACTTC.